This TCR beta chain appears in the sequencing data of a study of blood T cells in healthy people across ages. Trimming cost V 5 bases and J 7 bases, with 20 bases left between them. Germline CDR1 reads SGHTA; CDR2 reads FQGNSA. The CDR3 has 15 amino acids. This clonotype turned up a few times. The second PCR ran about 6 to 12 cycles with a sample-barcoded 5' primer and J-beta primers. TCRdb fed the 5' RACE reads into MiXCR, producing one record per CDR3 protein. The sample lists more than 650,000 distinct CDR3 sequences, roughly 50% occurring once. This receptor was identified in a man aged 80 or over in good health. The sample consisted of blood. This sequence joins TRBV7-2 and TRBJ2-5, with a tentative D call TRBD2 (7 bases). The CDR3 coding sequence is TGTGCCAGCAGCAAGGGGGGGACTACCCCCTCGACCCAGTACTTC. Amino acids: CASSKGGTTPSTQYF.